The clone carrying this T cell receptor beta chain was detected ten times or more. Its antigen is undetermined. Time point indicated: sample taken at primary tumor resection. This record comes from a study of spatial heterogeneity in lung cancer. TCRdb re-derived calls from the 5' RACE reads in MiXCR, one entry per CDR3 protein. The sample holds around 100,000 distinct CDR3 sequences, about 4.6% seen once. Per germline, CDR1 MGHRA and CDR2 YSYEKL. The CDR3 length is 15 residues. The germline V and J ends were trimmed by 1 base and 11 bases, with 20 bases remaining between them. General study results and limits: Counts of expanded intratumoral alpha and beta TCRs tracked tumor mutation counts.

This chain connects TRBV4-1 to TRBJ1-1; D gene uncertain. The clonotype comes from a male donor with early-stage non-small cell lung cancer. Specimen: lung tumor tissue, collected at surgery. The CDR3 nucleotides read TGCGCCAGCAGCCAAGGGGGTCGGGTTACTGTGGATGCTTTCTTT. It translates to CASSQGGRVTVDAFF.